The 5 T cell receptor beta chains presented below share a single source sample, sequenced in a study of T-cell reconstitution after alpha-beta-depleted transplantation in children. The study, taken as a whole, reports: Expanded clones from the graft, numbering several hundred, reportedly supplied alpha-beta T cells about two months after transplant.

During its preparation, the TCRbeta library received unique molecular identifiers. TCRdb fed the PCR reads into MiXCR, producing one record per CDR3 protein. Of roughly 30,000 distinct CDR3 sequences in the sample, 5% to 7% were seen once. For these TCRs, the target antigens are not known. The starting material was peripheral blood, obtained 60 days after TCRalphabeta/CD19-depleted stem cell transplant. These receptor sequences come from a child under two years old who had a stem cell transplant for acute myeloid leukemia, so the T cells may come from the graft donor.

In this sample, this clonotype turned up many times. This chain connects TRBV4-3 to TRBJ2-1; D might be TRBD1 (6 bases). The V gene lost 2 bases and the J gene lost 2 bases, with 10 bases spanning the gap. The CDR3 has 15 amino acids. CDR1 LGHNA and CDR2 YSLEER come from the germline V gene. CDR3 coding DNA: TGCGCCAGCAGCCAAAGGCAGGGGACCTACAATGAGCAGTTCTTC. It is translated as CASSQRQGTYNEQFF.

The table lists this clonotype with many counts. The J gene is TRBJ2-3, the V gene TRBV12-5; 9 bases agree with TRBD1. The CDR3 is 15 residues long. Germline loops: CDR1 LGHNT, CDR2 FRNRAP. The V segment lost 6 bases and the J segment 0 bases; nucleotides outside the gene matches: 4. The CDR3 spells CASGLGQGSTDTQYF. The CDR3 coding sequence is TGTGCTAGTGGCCTCGGACAGGGGAGCACAGATACGCAGTATTTT.

This clonotype was observed at least ten times. A much larger clone differs by one base, so this may be a read error. The chain links TRBV7-9 to TRBJ1-1; D is unresolved. Germline-derived CDR1 and CDR2 are SEHNR and FQNEAQ (reference sequence). This CDR3 spans 13 amino acids. The CDR3 sequence is CVSSLEMGTEAFF. The CDR3 nucleotides are TGTGTCAGCAGCTTAGAAATGGGAACCGAAGCTTTCTTT. The full variable domain, in which reference TRBV7-9 and TRBJ1-1 provide the parts outside the CDR3, is DTGVSQNPRHKITKRGQNVTFRCDPISEHNRLYWYRQTLGQGPEFLTYFQNEAQLEKSRLLSDRFSAERPKGSFSTLEIQRTEQGDSAMYLCVSSLEMGTEAFFGQGTRLTVV.

This clonotype was detected many times. This CDR3 is CASSQGRGREQYF. The CDR3 DNA reads TGTGCCAGCAGCCAAGGTCGGGGGCGCGAGCAGTACTTC. The chain couples TRBV3-1 to TRBJ2-7, with D possibly called TRBD1 or TRBD2 (6 bases each). Germline assignment: CDR1 LGHDT and CDR2 YNNKEL (reference sequence). Deletions cut 1 base from V and 6 bases from J, with 10 bases between. This CDR3 is 13 amino acids long.

In its sample, this clonotype was seen many times. J is TRBJ1-5 and V is TRBV7-2, with D perhaps TRBD1 (5 bases). Germline V gene data show CDR1 as SGHTA and CDR2 as FQGNSA. This CDR3 has 14 residues. The germline V and J ends were trimmed by 2 bases and 7 bases, with 12 bases remaining between them. CDR3 sequence: CASSLTRWGQPQHF. In DNA, the CDR3 is TGTGCCAGCAGCTTAACCCGATGGGGCCAGCCCCAGCATTTT.